The 2 T cell receptor beta chains in this list originate from one sample, sequenced in a study of tumor-infiltrating lymphocytes in primary liver carcinoma. Co-extraction of both nucleic acids (RNA and DNA) used roughly 20-33 mg of unsorted bulk tissue. A primer matching the constant region was used to make TCR beta cDNA from around 460 ng of total RNA. Libraries covering TCR beta were generated through three nested multiplex PCR rounds (using a slightly modified ARM-PCR). PCR rounds one and two used TRBV1-TRBV30 forward primers with a C-beta reverse primer for 10 cycles each. Using its own MiXCR run on the multiplex PCR reads, TCRdb lists one record per CDR3 protein. The sample carries about 70,000 distinct CDR3 sequences, more than 60% recorded once. Sequenced input: liver tumor tissue from sampling region 4. Subset given: tumor region T4, right-lateral pole. These receptors were obtained from a man aged 40-49 years with primary liver carcinoma and hepatitis B virus infection.

V is TRBV19 and J is TRBJ2-1; D is ambiguous. Trimming left V 9 bases short and J 4 bases short, with 13 bases between. The CDR3 runs 13 residues. Looked up from germline, CDR1 is LNHDA and CDR2 is SQIVND (reference sequence). The CDR3, as DNA: TGTGCCAGCACCGTTAACGGTTACAATGAGCAGTTCTTC. This sequence encodes CASTVNGYNEQFF.

The CDR3, as DNA: TGTGCCAGCGGCCAAGGCAGGGAAAATAAGCAGTTCTTC. This encodes CASGQGRENKQFF. The rearrangement links TRBV6-4 to TRBJ2-1; tentatively, D is TRBD1 (5 bases). The CDR3 consists of 13 residues. CDR1 MRHNA and CDR2 SNTAGT come from the germline V gene. V lost 8 bases and J lost 11, with 19 bases in between.